The 32 T cell receptor beta chains listed next were all sequenced from one sample in a study of a mutant IDH1 vaccine in newly diagnosed glioma. Their target antigens are unknown. Profiled with immunoSEQ multiplex PCR; TCRdb holds only in-frame clones, not every one. The repertoire holds tens of thousands of clones, with approximately 86% as singletons. Time point described: week 35, safety follow-up. Each vaccine dose was 300 ug of mutant IDH1 20-mer peptide, with topical imiquimod. Sequencing used PBMCs, obtained from a glioma patient whose treatment included an IDH1 peptide vaccine. Every receptor here comes from a man in his thirties or forties with glioma.

The V call is TRBV5-4, the J call TRBJ1-6; 8 positions match TRBD1. The V gene's germline CDR1 is SGHNT and CDR2 YYREEE (reference sequence). The CDR3 has 16 amino acids. With 4 bases clipped from V and 7 bases from J, the junction kept 10 bases outside the gene matches. The CDR3 sequence is CASSPNFRDRNSPLHF. CDR3 nucleotides: TGTGCCAGCAGCCCTAACTTCCGGGACAGGAATTCACCCCTCCACTTT.

This rearrangement joins TRBV5-6 to TRBJ2-1, with TRBD1 matching 7 bases. CDR3 length: 15 amino acids. Unmatched junction bases numbered 5, after V lost 0 bases and J lost 5 bases. In germline, CDR1 is SGHDT, CDR2 YYEEEE. The CDR3 here is CASSLETGSDNEQFF. The DNA for the CDR3 is TGTGCCAGCAGCTTGGAGACAGGGTCCGACAATGAGCAGTTCTTC. Filled out from reference TRBV5-6 and TRBJ2-1, the complete variable domain reads DAGVTQSPTHLIKTRGQQVTLRCSPKSGHDTVSWYQQALGQGPQFIFQYYEEEERQRGNFPDRFSGHQFPNYSSELNVNALLLGDSALYLCASSLETGSDNEQFFGPGTRLTVL.

V and J are TRBV10-2 and TRBJ2-5; no reliable D call. V was trimmed by 2 bases and J by 5 bases, leaving 6 bases between them. The germline gives CDR1 WSHSY, CDR2 SAAADI. The CDR3 has 12 residues. The CDR3 sequence: CASSENGETQYF. In nucleotides, the CDR3 is TGCGCCAGCAGTGAGAACGGGGAGACCCAGTACTTC.

This sequence joins TRBV30 and TRBJ2-7; 12 bases line up with TRBD1. With V trimmed by 0 bases and J by 4 bases, 4 bases remained unmatched. Germline V gene lookup returns CDR1 GTSNPN and CDR2 SVGIG (reference sequence). The CDR3 consists of 15 residues. CDR3 coding DNA: TGTGCCTGGAGTGTAGGGACAGGGGGCATTTACGAGCAGTACTTC. It yields the protein CAWSVGTGGIYEQYF.

The chain combines TRBV29-1 with TRBJ1-1; possibly TRBD1 for D (5 bases). The CDR3 length is 13 residues. The germline gives CDR1 SQVTM, CDR2 ANQGSEA. The V gene lost 3 bases and the J gene lost 1 base, with 9 bases spanning the gap. CDR3 DNA sequence: TGCAGCGTTGAGGTGCAGGGGAACACTGAAGCTTTCTTT. It encodes CSVEVQGNTEAFF.

The chain has TRBV18 and TRBJ1-3; 9 nucleotides align to TRBD1. With V trimmed by 5 bases and J by 3 bases, 5 bases remained unmatched. This CDR3 region has 15 residues. CDR1 is KGHSH, CDR2 LQKENI, per germline. The CDR3 DNA follows: TGTGCCAGCTCAGCTCCGGGACAGGGTGGAAACACCATATATTTT. It translates to CASSAPGQGGNTIYF.

This chain links TRBV2 with TRBJ1-5; D is undetermined. In germline, CDR1 is SNHLY, CDR2 FYNNEI. This CDR3 comprises 16 residues. Trimming took 4 bases from V and 0 from J, leaving 13 bases between them. The CDR3 reads CASSARNAYSNQPQHF. Written as DNA, the CDR3 is TGTGCCAGCAGTGCTCGGAACGCATATAGCAATCAGCCCCAGCATTTT.

The chain has TRBV7-7 and TRBJ1-2, with no clear D. Trimming cost V 0 bases and J 1 base, with 12 bases left between them. This CDR3 contains 16 residues. The germline V gene encodes CDR1 SSHAT and CDR2 FNYEAQ (reference sequence). The CDR3 sequence is CASSLAPRQVNYGYTF. CDR3 nucleotide sequence: TGTGCCAGCAGCTTAGCGCCGCGACAAGTTAACTATGGCTACACCTTC.

This rearrangement joins TRBV28 to TRBJ2-5; D is uncertain. Trimming shortened V by 3 bases and J by 2 bases, and 4 bases separated the two germline ends. The CDR3 has 12 residues. Per germline, CDR1 MDHEN and CDR2 SYDVKM. Written as DNA, the CDR3 is TGTGCCAGCAGTTTTGTTCAAGAGACCCAGTACTTC. It translates to CASSFVQETQYF.

The V gene is TRBV27, the J gene TRBJ2-3, with unresolved D. CDR1 MNHEY and CDR2 SMNVEV come from the germline V gene (reference sequence). The V and J ends lost 8 bases and 13 bases respectively, with 19 bases between them. The CDR3 length is 12 residues. CDR3 protein: CASAYRKGWEYF. The CDR3 region has the DNA TGTGCCAGCGCCTATCGTAAGGGTTGGGAGTATTTT.

This chain uses TRBV28 with TRBJ2-5; 11 bases line up with TRBD2. V shed 7 bases and J 2 bases; nucleotides not matched to a gene: 6. This CDR3 is built from 15 residues. From germline, CDR1 is MDHEN and CDR2 SYDVKM. CDR3 residues: CASTPASGRQETQYF. The CDR3 DNA follows: TGTGCCAGCACCCCCGCTAGCGGGAGGCAAGAGACCCAGTACTTC.

The chain has TRBV11-2 and TRBJ2-5, with 14 positions matching TRBD2. The CDR3 consists of 16 residues. V dropped 5 bases and J dropped 4; count of bases not matched to a gene: 6. The V gene's germline CDR1 is SGHAT and CDR2 FQNNGV. The CDR3 here is CASSQRGTSGRETQYF. CDR3 coding DNA: TGTGCCAGCAGCCAGAGGGGGACTAGCGGGAGAGAGACCCAGTACTTC.

This sequence joins TRBV30 and TRBJ2-5; no clear D. Trimming removed 4 bases from V and 1 base from J, with 7 bases in between. The CDR3 has 12 residues. CDR1 and CDR2 from the germline V gene are GTSNPN and SVGIG (reference sequence). The CDR3 DNA reads TGTGCCTGGATCCCATTCCAAGAGACCCAGTACTTC. This translates into CAWIPFQETQYF.

The rearrangement links TRBV6-5 to TRBJ1-2, with D maybe TRBD1 (5 bases). Germline V gene data show CDR1 as MNHEY and CDR2 as SVGAGI. V gave up 3 bases and J gave up 3 bases, with 8 bases separating them. The CDR3 length is 13 residues. CDR3 loop: CASSYGGDYGYTF. The CDR3, as DNA: TGTGCCAGCAGTTATGGGGGTGACTATGGCTACACCTTC.

The J gene is TRBJ2-7, the V gene TRBV5-5; the D call may be TRBD1 or TRBD2 (5 bases each). Germline-derived CDR1 and CDR2 are SGHKS and YYEKEE (reference sequence). Trimming cost V 4 bases and J 5 bases, with 10 bases left between them. The CDR3 has 12 residues. This CDR3 reads CASSGRDDEQYF. DNA of the CDR3: TGTGCCAGCAGCGGACGGGACGACGAGCAGTACTTC.

This clone turned up a few times. The chain uses TRBV2 and TRBJ1-5; D remains ambiguous. This CDR3 region has 13 residues. Germline CDR1 reads SNHLY; CDR2 reads FYNNEI. The germline V and J ends were trimmed by 3 bases and 5 bases, with 8 bases remaining between them. In nucleotides, the CDR3 is TGTGCCAGCAGTGATGAGGAGGATCAGCCCCAGCATTTT. Protein product: CASSDEEDQPQHF.

This chain connects TRBV7-9 to TRBJ2-7, with 10 bases that match TRBD1. CDR3 size: 12 residues. Germline loops: CDR1 SEHNR, CDR2 FQNEAQ (reference sequence). CDR3 loop: CASSLYGTGVSV. The CDR3, as DNA: TGTGCCAGCAGCTTATACGGGACAGGGGTTTCAGTC.

V is TRBV5-1 and J is TRBJ2-2; D is perhaps TRBD2 (5 bases). The CDR3 covers 14 residues. Germline CDR1 SGHRS, CDR2 YFSETQ. V was clipped by 3 bases and J by 4 bases, with 10 bases between them. CDR3 loop: CASSSHRGTGELFF. The CDR3 DNA reads as TGCGCCAGCAGCTCGCACCGGGGCACCGGGGAGCTGTTTTTT.

This clone has only a few counts. The chain is built from TRBV29-1 and TRBJ2-2, with 7 bases lining up with TRBD1. The V gene's germline CDR1 is SQVTM and CDR2 ANQGSEA. Trimming took 7 bases from V and 6 from J; bases not matched to a gene: 8. The CDR3 has 13 amino acids. The CDR3 sequence is CSARQGWSGELFF. In nucleotides, the CDR3 is TGCAGCGCTAGACAGGGATGGTCCGGGGAGCTGTTTTTT.

The chain uses TRBV6-1 and TRBJ2-1; the D is unclear. The germline V gene has CDR1 MNHNS and CDR2 SASEGT. This CDR3 spans 12 amino acids. Trimming took 5 bases from V and 2 from J, leaving 4 bases between them. CDR3 loop: CASSTTYNEQFF. In DNA form, the CDR3 reads TGTGCCAGCAGTACTACCTACAATGAGCAGTTCTTC.

The chain recombines TRBV30 with TRBJ2-2, with D tentatively TRBD1 (5 bases). Per the germline V gene, CDR1 is GTSNPN and CDR2 is SVGIG (reference sequence). This CDR3 has 13 amino acids. Trimming took off 1 base at V and 6 bases at J, with 9 bases between the two ends. CDR3 nucleotides: TGTGCCTGGAGTGGAGAAGGGGCCGGGGAGCTGTTTTTT. This gives the protein CAWSGEGAGELFF.

The chain recombines TRBV4-1 with TRBJ2-7, with D perhaps matching TRBD1 (7 bases). This CDR3 is built from 16 residues. Trimming pared 4 bases from V and 3 bases from J, leaving 19 bases between. CDR1 is MGHRA, CDR2 YSYEKL, per germline. CDR3: CASSRRRTGLNYEQYF. DNA for the CDR3: TGCGCCAGCAGCCGTCGGCGGACAGGACTAAACTACGAGCAGTACTTC.

On this clone: Other DNA sequences of this sample code for an identical CDR3. The chain recombines TRBV7-2 with TRBJ1-1; D not certain. Trimming pared 1 base from V and 0 bases from J, leaving 9 bases between. CDR1 and CDR2 from the germline V gene are SGHTA and FQGNSA. The CDR3 runs 15 residues. CDR3 DNA: TGTGCCAGCAGCTTAGGCCTGGGGATGAACACTGAAGCTTTCTTT. Translation: CASSLGLGMNTEAFF.

This clone was observed a few times. The chain couples TRBV4-1 to TRBJ1-1, with D possibly matching TRBD1 (5 bases). V gave up 3 bases and J gave up 1 base, with 9 bases separating them. Germline-derived CDR1 and CDR2 are MGHRA and YSYEKL. CDR3 length equals 14 residues. The DNA of the CDR3 is TGCGCCAGCAGCCAGGGGACGGCGAACACTGAAGCTTTCTTT. Protein: CASSQGTANTEAFF.

This chain uses TRBV28 with TRBJ1-1; D is ambiguous. The CDR3 sequence is 13 residues long. The germline V gene has CDR1 MDHEN and CDR2 SYDVKM. V lost 0 bases, J lost 1 base, and 3 bases lay in between. Written as DNA, the CDR3 is TGTGCCAGCAGTTTATGGGGGAACACTGAAGCTTTCTTT. Translated, it gives CASSLWGNTEAFF.

J is TRBJ1-6 and V is TRBV15, with TRBD1 as a possible D gene (5 bases). The CDR3 extends over 14 amino acids. Trimming took 0 bases from V and 7 from J, leaving 7 bases between them. Looked up from germline, CDR1 is LNHNV and CDR2 is YYDKDF (reference sequence). CDR3 coding DNA: TGTGCCACCAGCAGAGATCAGGGAAATTCACCCCTCCACTTT. It is translated as CATSRDQGNSPLHF.

This clone was counted a single time. This chain links TRBV6-1 with TRBJ2-5; D remains unclear. CDR1 MNHNS and CDR2 SASEGT come from the germline V gene. V gave up 7 bases and J gave up 5 bases, with 14 bases separating them. This CDR3 spans 13 amino acids. CDR3 sequence (DNA): TGTGCCAGCATGGTAATTCCATTGGAGACCCAGTACTTC. Protein sequence: CASMVIPLETQYF.

The V call is TRBV5-1, the J call TRBJ2-6; no definite D call. CDR3 length: 14 amino acids. V dropped 4 bases and J dropped 2 bases, with 7 bases sitting between them. CDR1 SGHRS and CDR2 YFSETQ come from the germline V gene. The chain's CDR3 is CASSPRAGANVLTF. The CDR3 nucleotides are TGCGCCAGCAGCCCTAGGGCTGGGGCCAACGTCCTGACTTTC.

V and J are TRBV28 and TRBJ1-5, with a weak D call TRBD1 (6 bases). The V end lost 6 bases, the J end lost 6 bases, and 18 bases lay between the germline ends. CDR3 size: 15 residues. CDR1 is MDHEN, CDR2 SYDVKM, per germline. CDR3 coding DNA: TGTGCCAGCAGATTGGGGGGGGCGGCGGGTCAGCCCCAGCATTTT. It yields the protein CASRLGGAAGQPQHF.

The V call is TRBV10-3, the J call TRBJ1-2; 7 bases are a match to TRBD1. V trimming: 6 bases; J trimming: 1 base; junction bases outside the gene matches: 5. The germline V gene has CDR1 ENHRY and CDR2 SYGVKD. The CDR3 totals 14 residues. CDR3 in amino acids: CAISMDRLNYGYTF. In DNA form, the CDR3 reads TGTGCCATCAGCATGGACAGGCTTAACTATGGCTACACCTTC.

The rearrangement uses TRBV5-4 and TRBJ1-2; D remains ambiguous. Germline CDR1 and CDR2: SGHNT and YYREEE (reference sequence). The V gene lost 3 bases and the J gene lost 8 bases, with 11 bases spanning the gap. The CDR3 has 12 residues. This CDR3 is CASSWGGGGYTF. In DNA, the CDR3 is TGTGCCAGCAGCTGGGGAGGAGGAGGCTACACCTTC.

The rearrangement uses TRBV9 and TRBJ2-1, with TRBD2 matching over 7 bases. Losses at the gene ends were 5 bases for V and 8 bases for J; bases not matched to a gene: 13. The CDR3 spans 15 residues. Germline loops: CDR1 SGDLS, CDR2 YYNGEE. The CDR3 DNA reads TGTGCCAGCAGTGCGGGACTACACAGTTTTGATGAGCAGTTCTTC. Protein: CASSAGLHSFDEQFF. The whole variable domain, remainder taken from reference TRBV9 and TRBJ2-1, is DSGVTQTPKHLITATGQRVTLRCSPRSGDLSVYWYQQSLDQGLQFLIQYYNGEERAKGNILERFSAQQFPDLHSELNLSSLELGDSALYFCASSAGLHSFDEQFFGPGTRLTVL.